The source of this TCR beta chain is a study of blood T cells in healthy people across ages. The V gene end was trimmed by 5 bases and the J gene end by 1 base; junction bases not matched to a gene: 5. CDR1 and CDR2 (germline): SGHTA, FQGNSA. CDR3 length equals 15 residues. With each sample, at least 5 micrograms of total RNA were extracted. This clonotype was observed a single time. The target antigen is unknown. Notes on the study in general: Not knowing donor CMV status may have confounded expanded clonotype changes.

Combining a sample-barcoded 5' primer with a J-beta primer mix, a second PCR ran for about 7 to 12 cycles. Every molecule of cDNA carried a tag from a template-switch adaptor with 12 random nucleotides. TCRdb processed the 5' RACE reads anew with MiXCR; each CDR3 protein has one entry. Among nearly 1 million distinct CDR3 sequences, 45% to 60% were seen once, and the ten largest hold over 20%. This receptor was identified in a woman aged 55-70 years in good health. Material: blood. The chain couples TRBV7-2 to TRBJ1-5, with 7 positions matching TRBD1. The CDR3 is CASSLDRSSNQPQHF. In nucleotides, the CDR3 is TGTGCCAGCAGCCTGGACAGGTCCAGCAATCAGCCCCAGCATTTT.